This T cell receptor beta chain was found in a study of T cells in Graves' hyperthyroidism and ophthalmopathy. The TCR beta CDR3 regions underwent amplification using RNA transcripts as the source. RT-PCR in the first round (using the HTBI primer set) targeted the TCR CDR3. TCRdb re-called the multiplex PCR reads through MiXCR, storing one row per CDR3 protein. Here the sample spans 500,000 to 650,000 distinct CDR3 sequences, approximately 20% being singletons. This clonotype was observed a handful of times. Per germline, CDR1 KGHSH and CDR2 LQKENI. The junction had 4 bases not matched to a gene; V was cut back by 1 base and J by 5 bases. The CDR3 runs 15 residues.

Sample: blood. This chain uses TRBV18 with TRBJ2-1; the match to TRBD2 covers 8 bases. This receptor was obtained from a man aged 35-49 years with Graves' ophthalmopathy. CDR3 nucleotides: TGTGCCAGCTCACCACAGCGGGAGAGGGACAATGAGCAGTTCTTC. Protein product: CASSPQRERDNEQFF.